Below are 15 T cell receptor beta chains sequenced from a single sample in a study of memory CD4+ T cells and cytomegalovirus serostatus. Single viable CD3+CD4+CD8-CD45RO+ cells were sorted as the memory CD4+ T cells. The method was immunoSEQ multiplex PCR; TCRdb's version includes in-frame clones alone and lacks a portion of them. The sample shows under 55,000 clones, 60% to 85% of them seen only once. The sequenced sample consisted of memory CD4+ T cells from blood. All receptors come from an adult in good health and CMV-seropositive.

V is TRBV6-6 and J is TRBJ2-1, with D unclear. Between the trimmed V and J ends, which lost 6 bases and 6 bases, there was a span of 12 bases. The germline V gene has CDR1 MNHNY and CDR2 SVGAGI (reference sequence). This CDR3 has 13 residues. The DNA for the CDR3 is TGTGCCAGCAGATCCGACGTGATCAATGAGCAGTTCTTC. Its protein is CASRSDVINEQFF.

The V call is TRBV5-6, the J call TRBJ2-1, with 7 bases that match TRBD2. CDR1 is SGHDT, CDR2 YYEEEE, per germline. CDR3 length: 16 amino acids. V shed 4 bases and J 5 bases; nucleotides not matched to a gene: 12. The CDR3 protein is CASSPRLALRNNEQFF. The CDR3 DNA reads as TGTGCCAGCAGCCCAAGACTAGCCCTGCGCAACAATGAGCAGTTCTTC.

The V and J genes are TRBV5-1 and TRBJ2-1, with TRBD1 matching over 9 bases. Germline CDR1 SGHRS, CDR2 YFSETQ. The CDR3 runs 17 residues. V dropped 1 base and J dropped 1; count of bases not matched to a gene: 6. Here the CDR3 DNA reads TGCGCCAGCAGCTTGCTCGGGACAGGGATTTCCTACAATGAGCAGTTCTTC. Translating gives CASSLLGTGISYNEQFF.

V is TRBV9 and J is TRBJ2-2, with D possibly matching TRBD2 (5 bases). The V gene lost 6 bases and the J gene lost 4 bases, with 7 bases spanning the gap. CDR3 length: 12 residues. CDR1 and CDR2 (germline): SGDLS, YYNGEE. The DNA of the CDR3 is TGTGCCAGCAACGGGGTCACCGGGGAGCTGTTTTTT. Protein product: CASNGVTGELFF.

The CDR3 protein is CASSMRGTGYEKLFF. As DNA, the CDR3 is TGTGCCAGTAGTATGAGGGGGACAGGGTATGAAAAACTGTTTTTT. The gene calls are TRBV19 and TRBJ1-4; TRBD1 matches 9 bases. The CDR3 consists of 15 residues. The germline V gene has CDR1 LNHDA and CDR2 SQIVND (reference sequence). J was trimmed by 6 bases and V by 3 bases; bases with no gene match: 5.

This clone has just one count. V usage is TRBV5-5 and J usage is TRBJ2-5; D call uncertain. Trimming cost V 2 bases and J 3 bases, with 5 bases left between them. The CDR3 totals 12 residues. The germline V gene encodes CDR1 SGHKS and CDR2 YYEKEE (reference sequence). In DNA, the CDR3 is TGTGCCAGCAGCTTCTCCGAAGAGACCCAGTACTTC. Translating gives CASSFSEETQYF.

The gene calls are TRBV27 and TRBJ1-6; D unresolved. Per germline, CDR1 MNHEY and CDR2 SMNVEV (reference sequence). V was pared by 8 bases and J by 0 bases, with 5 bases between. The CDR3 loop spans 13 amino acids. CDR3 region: CASASSYNSPLHF. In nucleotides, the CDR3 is TGTGCCAGCGCGAGCTCCTATAATTCACCCCTCCACTTT.

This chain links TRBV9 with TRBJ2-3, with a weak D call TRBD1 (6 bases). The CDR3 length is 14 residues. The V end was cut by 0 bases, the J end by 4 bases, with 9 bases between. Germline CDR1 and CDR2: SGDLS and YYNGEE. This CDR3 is CASSVGGQADTQYF. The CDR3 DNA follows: TGTGCCAGCAGCGTAGGGGGGCAGGCAGATACGCAGTATTTT. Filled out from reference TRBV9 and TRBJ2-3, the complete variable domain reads DSGVTQTPKHLITATGQRVTLRCSPRSGDLSVYWYQQSLDQGLQFLIQYYNGEERAKGNILERFSAQQFPDLHSELNLSSLELGDSALYFCASSVGGQADTQYFGPGTRLTVL.

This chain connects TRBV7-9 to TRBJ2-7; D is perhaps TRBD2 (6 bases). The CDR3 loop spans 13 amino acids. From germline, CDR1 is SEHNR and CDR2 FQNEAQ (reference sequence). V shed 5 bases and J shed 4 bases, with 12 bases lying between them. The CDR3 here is CASSTLGGYEQYF. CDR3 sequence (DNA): TGTGCCAGCAGCACCCTTGGGGGGTACGAGCAGTACTTC.

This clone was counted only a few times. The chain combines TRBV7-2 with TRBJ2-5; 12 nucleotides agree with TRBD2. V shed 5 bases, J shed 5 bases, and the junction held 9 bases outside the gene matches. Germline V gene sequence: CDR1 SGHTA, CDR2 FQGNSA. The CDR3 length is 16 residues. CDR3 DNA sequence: TGTGCCAGCAGCCCGGCATCGCTAGCGGGGGGGGAGACCCAGTACTTC. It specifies CASSPASLAGGETQYF.

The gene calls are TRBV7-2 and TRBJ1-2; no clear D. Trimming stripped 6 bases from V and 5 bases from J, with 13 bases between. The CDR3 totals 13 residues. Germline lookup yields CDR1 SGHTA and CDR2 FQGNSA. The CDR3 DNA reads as TGTGCCAGCAGTCAAACACCAGATTATGGCTACACCTTC. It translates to CASSQTPDYGYTF.

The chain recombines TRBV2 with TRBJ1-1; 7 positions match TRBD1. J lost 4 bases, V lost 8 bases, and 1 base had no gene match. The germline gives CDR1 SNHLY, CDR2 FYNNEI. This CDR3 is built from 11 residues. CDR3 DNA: TGTGCCAGCCAGGGGGGCACTGAAGCTTTCTTT. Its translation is CASQGGTEAFF.

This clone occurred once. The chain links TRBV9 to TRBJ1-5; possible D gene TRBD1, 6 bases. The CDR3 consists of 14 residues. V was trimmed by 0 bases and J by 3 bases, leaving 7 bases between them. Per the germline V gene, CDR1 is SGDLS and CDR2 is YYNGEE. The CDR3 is CASSVGQANQPQHF. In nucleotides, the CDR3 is TGTGCCAGCAGCGTAGGACAGGCCAATCAGCCCCAGCATTTT.

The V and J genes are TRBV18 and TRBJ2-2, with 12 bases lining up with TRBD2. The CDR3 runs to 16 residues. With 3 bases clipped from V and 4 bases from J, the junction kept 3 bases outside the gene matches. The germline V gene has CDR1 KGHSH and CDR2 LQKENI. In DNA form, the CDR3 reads TGTGCCAGCTCACCCGGACTAGCGGGACCCACCGGGGAGCTGTTTTTT. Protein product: CASSPGLAGPTGELFF. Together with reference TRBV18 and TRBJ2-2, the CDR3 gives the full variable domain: NAGVMQNPRHLVRRRGQEARLRCSPMKGHSHVYWYRQLPEEGLKFMVYLQKENIIDESGMPKERFSAEFPKEGPSILRIQQVVRGDSAAYFCASSPGLAGPTGELFFGEGSRLTVL.

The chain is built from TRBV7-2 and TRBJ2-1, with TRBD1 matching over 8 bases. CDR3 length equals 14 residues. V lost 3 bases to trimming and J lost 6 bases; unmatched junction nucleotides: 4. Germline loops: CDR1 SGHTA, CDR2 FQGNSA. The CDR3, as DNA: TGTGCCAGCAGCTTTTGGACAGGGCGCAATGAGCAGTTCTTC. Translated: CASSFWTGRNEQFF.